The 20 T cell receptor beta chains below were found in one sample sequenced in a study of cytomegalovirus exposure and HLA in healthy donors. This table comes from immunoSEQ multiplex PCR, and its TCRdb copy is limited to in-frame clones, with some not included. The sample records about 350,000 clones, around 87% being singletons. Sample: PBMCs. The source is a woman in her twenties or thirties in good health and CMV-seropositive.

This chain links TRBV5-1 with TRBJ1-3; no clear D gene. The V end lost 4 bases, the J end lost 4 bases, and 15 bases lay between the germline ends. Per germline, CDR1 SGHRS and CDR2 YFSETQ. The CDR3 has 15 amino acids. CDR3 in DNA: TGCGCCAGCAGCGGATCGGGAGGACCCGGAAACACCATATATTTT. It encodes CASSGSGGPGNTIYF.

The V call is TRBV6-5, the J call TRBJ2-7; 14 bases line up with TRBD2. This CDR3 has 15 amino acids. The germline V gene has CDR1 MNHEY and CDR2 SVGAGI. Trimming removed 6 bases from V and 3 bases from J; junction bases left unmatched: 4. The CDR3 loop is CASRGLAGESYEQYF. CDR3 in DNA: TGTGCCAGCAGGGGACTAGCGGGAGAAAGCTACGAGCAGTACTTC.

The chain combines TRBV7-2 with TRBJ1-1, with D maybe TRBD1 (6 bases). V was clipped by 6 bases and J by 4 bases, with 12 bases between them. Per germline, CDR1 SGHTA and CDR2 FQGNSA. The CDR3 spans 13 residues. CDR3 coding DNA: TGTGCCAGCAGACAAACAGGGTTCACTGAAGCTTTCTTT. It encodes CASRQTGFTEAFF.

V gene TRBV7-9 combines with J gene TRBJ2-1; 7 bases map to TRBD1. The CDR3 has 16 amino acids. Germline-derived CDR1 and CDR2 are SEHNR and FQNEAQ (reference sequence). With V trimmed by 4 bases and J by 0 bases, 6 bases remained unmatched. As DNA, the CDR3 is TGTGCCAGCAGCTCATACAGGGGAAGCTCCTACAATGAGCAGTTCTTC. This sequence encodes CASSSYRGSSYNEQFF.

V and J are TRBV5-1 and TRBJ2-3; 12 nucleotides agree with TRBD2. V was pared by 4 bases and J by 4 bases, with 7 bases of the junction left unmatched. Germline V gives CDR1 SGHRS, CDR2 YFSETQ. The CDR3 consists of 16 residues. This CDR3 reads CASSLAGGVGADTQYF. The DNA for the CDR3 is TGCGCCAGCAGCCTAGCGGGAGGGGTGGGCGCAGATACGCAGTATTTT.

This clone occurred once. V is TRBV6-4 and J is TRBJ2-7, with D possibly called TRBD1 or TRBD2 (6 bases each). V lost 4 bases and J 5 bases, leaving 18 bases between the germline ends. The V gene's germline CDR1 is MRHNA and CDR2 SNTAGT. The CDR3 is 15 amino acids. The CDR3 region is CASSADRPGRNEQYF. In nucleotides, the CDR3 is TGTGCCAGCAGTGCCGACAGGCCGGGGAGGAACGAGCAGTACTTC.

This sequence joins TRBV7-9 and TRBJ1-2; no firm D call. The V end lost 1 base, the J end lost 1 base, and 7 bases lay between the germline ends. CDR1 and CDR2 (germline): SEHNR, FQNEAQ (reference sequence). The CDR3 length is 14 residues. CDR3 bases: TGTGCCAGCAGCTTAGTTACCGTTAACTATGGCTACACCTTC. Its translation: CASSLVTVNYGYTF. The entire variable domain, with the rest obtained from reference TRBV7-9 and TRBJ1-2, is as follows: DTGVSQNPRHKITKRGQNVTFRCDPISEHNRLYWYRQTLGQGPEFLTYFQNEAQLEKSRLLSDRFSAERPKGSFSTLEIQRTEQGDSAMYLCASSLVTVNYGYTFGSGTRLTVV.

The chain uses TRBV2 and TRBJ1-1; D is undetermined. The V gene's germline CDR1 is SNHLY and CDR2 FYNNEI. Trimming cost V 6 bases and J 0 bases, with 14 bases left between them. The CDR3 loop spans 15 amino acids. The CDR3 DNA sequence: TGTGCCAGCAGGCCCACCTTCCTCTTGAACACTGAAGCTTTCTTT. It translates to CASRPTFLLNTEAFF.

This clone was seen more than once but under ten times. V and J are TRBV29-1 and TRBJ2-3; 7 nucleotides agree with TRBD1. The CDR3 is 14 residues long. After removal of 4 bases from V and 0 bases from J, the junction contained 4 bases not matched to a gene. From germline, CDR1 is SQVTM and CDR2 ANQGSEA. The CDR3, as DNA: TGCAGCGTTGCACCCAGGGGGAGCACAGATACGCAGTATTTT. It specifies CSVAPRGSTDTQYF.

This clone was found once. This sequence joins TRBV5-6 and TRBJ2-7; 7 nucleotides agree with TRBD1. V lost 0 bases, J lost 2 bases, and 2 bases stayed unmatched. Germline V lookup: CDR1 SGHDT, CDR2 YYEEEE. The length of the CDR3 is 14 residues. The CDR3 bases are TGTGCCAGCAGCTTGGGAGGGGGCCCCTACGAGCAGTACTTC. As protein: CASSLGGGPYEQYF.

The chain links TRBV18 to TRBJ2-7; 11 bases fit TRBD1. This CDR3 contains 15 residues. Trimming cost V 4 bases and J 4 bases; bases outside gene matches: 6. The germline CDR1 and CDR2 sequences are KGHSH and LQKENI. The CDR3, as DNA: TGTGCCAGCTCACGGGGGACAGGGGGACTTTACGAGCAGTACTTC. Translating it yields CASSRGTGGLYEQYF.

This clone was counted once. CDR3: CASSEAAGTGYGYTF. The DNA of the CDR3 is TGTGCCAGCAGTGAAGCGGCGGGGACAGGGTATGGCTACACCTTC. The rearrangement uses TRBV6-1 and TRBJ1-2; 9 nucleotides match TRBD1. CDR1 is MNHNS and CDR2 is SASEGT in the germline V gene. With 0 bases clipped from V and 5 bases from J, the junction kept 4 bases outside the gene matches. The CDR3 has 15 residues.

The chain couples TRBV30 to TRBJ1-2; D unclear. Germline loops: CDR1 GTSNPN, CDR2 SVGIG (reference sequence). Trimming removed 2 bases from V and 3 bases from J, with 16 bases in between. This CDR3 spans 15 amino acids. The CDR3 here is CAWSITSAAYYGYTF. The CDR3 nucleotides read TGTGCCTGGAGTATCACCAGCGCAGCGTACTATGGCTACACCTTC.

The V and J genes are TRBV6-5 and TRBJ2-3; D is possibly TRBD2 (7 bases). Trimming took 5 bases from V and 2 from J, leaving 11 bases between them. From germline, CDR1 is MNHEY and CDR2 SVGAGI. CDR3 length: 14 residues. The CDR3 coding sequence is TGTGCCAGCAGTAGGGGGACTAACACAGATACGCAGTATTTT. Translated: CASSRGTNTDTQYF.

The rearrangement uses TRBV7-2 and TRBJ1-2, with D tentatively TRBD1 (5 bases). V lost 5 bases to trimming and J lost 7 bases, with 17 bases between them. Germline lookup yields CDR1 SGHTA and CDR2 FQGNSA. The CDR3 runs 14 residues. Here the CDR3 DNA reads TGTGCCAGCAGCCCTGGGGTCAGGGTGGCTGGCTACACCTTC. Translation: CASSPGVRVAGYTF.

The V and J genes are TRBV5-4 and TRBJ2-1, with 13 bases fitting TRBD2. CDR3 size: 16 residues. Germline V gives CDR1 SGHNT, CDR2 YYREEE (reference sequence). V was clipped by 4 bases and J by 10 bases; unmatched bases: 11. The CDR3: CASSDPGLAGVEEQFF. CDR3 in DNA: TGTGCCAGCAGCGATCCCGGACTAGCGGGGGTGGAAGAGCAGTTCTTC. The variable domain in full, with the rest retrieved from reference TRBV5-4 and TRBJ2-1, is ETGVTQSPTHLIKTRGQQVTLRCSSQSGHNTVSWYQQALGQGPQFIFQYYREEENGRGNFPPRFSGLQFPNYSSELNVNALELDDSALYLCASSDPGLAGVEEQFFGPGTRLTVL.

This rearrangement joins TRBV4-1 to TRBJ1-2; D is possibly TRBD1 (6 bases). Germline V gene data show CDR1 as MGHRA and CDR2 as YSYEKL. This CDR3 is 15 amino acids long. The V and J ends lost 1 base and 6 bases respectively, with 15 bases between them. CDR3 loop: CASSQVAQGRDGYTF. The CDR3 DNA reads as TGCGCCAGCAGCCAAGTAGCCCAGGGGCGGGATGGCTACACCTTC.

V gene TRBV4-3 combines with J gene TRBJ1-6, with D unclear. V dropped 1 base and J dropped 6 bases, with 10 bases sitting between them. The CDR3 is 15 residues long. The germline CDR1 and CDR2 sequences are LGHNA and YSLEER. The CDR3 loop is CASSQGRGPNSPLHF. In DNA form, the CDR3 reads TGCGCCAGCAGCCAAGGCAGAGGACCTAATTCACCCCTCCACTTT.

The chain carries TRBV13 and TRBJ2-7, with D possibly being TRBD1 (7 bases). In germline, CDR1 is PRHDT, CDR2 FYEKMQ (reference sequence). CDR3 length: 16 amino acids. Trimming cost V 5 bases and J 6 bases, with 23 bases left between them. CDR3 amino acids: CASSPRRGLKDSEQYF. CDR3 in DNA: TGTGCCAGCAGCCCACGGAGGGGGCTCAAGGACTCCGAGCAGTACTTC.

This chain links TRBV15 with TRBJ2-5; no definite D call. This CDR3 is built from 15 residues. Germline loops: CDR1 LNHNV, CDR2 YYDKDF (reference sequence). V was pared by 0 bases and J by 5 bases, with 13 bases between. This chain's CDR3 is CATSRDRAGVETQYF. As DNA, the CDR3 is TGTGCCACCAGCAGAGATCGAGCAGGTGTGGAGACCCAGTACTTC.